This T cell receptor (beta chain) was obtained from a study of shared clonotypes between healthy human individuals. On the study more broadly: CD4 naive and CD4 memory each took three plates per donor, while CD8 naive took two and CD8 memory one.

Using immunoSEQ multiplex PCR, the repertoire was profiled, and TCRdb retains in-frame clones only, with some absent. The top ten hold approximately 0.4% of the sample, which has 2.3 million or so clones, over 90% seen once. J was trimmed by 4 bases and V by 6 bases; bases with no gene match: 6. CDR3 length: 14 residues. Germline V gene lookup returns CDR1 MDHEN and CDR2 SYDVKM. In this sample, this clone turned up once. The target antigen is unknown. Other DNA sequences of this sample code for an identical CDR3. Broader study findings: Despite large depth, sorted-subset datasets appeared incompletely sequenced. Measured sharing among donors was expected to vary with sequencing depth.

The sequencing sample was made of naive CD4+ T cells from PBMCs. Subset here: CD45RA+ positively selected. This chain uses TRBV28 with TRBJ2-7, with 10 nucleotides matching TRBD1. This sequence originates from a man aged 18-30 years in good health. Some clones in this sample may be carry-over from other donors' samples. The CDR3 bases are TGTGCCAGCAGCACGACAGGGGGCAGGTACGAGCAGTACTTC. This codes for CASSTTGGRYEQYF.